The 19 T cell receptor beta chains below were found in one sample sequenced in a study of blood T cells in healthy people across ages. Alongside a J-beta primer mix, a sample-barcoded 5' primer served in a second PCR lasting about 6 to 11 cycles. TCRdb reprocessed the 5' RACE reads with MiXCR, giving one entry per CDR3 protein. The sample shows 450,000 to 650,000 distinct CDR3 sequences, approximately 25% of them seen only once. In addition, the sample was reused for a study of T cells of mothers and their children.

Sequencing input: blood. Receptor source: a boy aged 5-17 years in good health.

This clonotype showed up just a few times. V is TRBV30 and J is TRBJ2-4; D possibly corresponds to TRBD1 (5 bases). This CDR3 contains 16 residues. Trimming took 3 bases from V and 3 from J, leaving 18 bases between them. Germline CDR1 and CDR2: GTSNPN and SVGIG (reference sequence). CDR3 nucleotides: TGTGCCTGGAGCCCCCGACCGCGGCAGGGCAAAAACATTCAGTACTTC. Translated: CAWSPRPRQGKNIQYF.

The CDR3 sequence is CASYSGLDSYNEQFF. In nucleotides, the CDR3 is TGTGCCAGTTATTCCGGTCTGGACTCCTACAATGAGCAGTTCTTC. V gene TRBV7-9 combines with J gene TRBJ2-1; no clear D. Trimming removed 9 bases from V and 0 bases from J, with 15 bases in between. The CDR3 has 15 residues. CDR1 is SEHNR and CDR2 is FQNEAQ in the germline V gene (reference sequence). The complete variable domain, with remaining parts taken from reference TRBV7-9 and TRBJ2-1, reads DTGVSQNPRHKITKRGQNVTFRCDPISEHNRLYWYRQTLGQGPEFLTYFQNEAQLEKSRLLSDRFSAERPKGSFSTLEIQRTEQGDSAMYLCASYSGLDSYNEQFFGPGTRLTVL.

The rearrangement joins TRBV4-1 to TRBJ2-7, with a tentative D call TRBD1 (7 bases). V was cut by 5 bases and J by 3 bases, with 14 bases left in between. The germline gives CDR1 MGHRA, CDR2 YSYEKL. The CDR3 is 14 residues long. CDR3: CASSYIQGGYEQYF. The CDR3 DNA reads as TGCGCCAGCAGCTACATCCAGGGGGGCTACGAGCAGTACTTC.

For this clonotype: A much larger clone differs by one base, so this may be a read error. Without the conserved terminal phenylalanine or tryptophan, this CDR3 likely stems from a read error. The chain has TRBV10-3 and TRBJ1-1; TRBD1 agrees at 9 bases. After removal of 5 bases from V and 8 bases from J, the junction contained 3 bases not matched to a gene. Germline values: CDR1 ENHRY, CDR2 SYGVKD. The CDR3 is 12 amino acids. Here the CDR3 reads CAISPGQGEAFL. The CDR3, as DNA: TGTGCCATCAGTCCGGGACAGGGAGAAGCTTTCCTT.

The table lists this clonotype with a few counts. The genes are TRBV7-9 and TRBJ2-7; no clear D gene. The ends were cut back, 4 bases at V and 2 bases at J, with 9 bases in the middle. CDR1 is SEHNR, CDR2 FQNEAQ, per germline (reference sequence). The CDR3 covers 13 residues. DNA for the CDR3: TGTGCCAGCAGCTCTCATCGTACCTACGAGCAGTACTTC. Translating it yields CASSSHRTYEQYF.

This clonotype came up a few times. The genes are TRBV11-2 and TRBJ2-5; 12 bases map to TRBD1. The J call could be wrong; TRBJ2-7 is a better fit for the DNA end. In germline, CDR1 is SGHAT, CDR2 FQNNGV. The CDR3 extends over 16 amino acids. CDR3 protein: CASSPSPGQGAYEQYF. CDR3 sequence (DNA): TGTGCCAGCAGCCCCTCACCGGGACAGGGGGCTTACGAGCAGTACTTC.

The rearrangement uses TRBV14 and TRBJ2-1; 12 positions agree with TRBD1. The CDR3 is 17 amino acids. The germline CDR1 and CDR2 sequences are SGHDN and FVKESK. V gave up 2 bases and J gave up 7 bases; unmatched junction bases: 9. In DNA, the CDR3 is TGTGCCAGCAGCCAACCCGTGGGGACAGGGGGCAATAATGAGCAGTTCTTC. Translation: CASSQPVGTGGNNEQFF.

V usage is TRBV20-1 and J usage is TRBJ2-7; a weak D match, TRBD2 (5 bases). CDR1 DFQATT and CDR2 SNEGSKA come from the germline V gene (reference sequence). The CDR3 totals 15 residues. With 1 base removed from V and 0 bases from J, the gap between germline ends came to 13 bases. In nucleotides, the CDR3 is TGCAGTGCTAGAGCGTCACTAGGTTACTCCTACGAGCAGTACTTC. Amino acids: CSARASLGYSYEQYF.

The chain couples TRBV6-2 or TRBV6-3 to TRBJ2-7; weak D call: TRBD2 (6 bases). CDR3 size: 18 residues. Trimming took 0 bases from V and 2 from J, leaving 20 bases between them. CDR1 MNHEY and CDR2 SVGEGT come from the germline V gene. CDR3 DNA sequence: TGTGCCAGCAGTTACTCGTTCTCGGGAGTCGGACCGACCTACGAGCAGTACTTC. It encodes CASSYSFSGVGPTYEQYF.

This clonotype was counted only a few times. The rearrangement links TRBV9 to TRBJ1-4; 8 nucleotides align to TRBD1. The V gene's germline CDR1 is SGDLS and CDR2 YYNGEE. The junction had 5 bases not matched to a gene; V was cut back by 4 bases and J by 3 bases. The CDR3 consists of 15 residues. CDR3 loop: CASSPQGAPNEKLFF. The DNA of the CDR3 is TGTGCCAGCAGCCCTCAGGGGGCACCTAATGAAAAACTGTTTTTT.

The CDR3 is CASRAQGGNTEAFF. CDR3 nucleotides: TGTGCCAGCAGGGCCCAGGGGGGGAACACTGAAGCTTTCTTT. V and J are TRBV5-4 and TRBJ1-1; the match to TRBD1 covers 7 bases. Germline-derived CDR1 and CDR2 are SGHNT and YYREEE (reference sequence). This CDR3 is built from 14 residues. V lost 5 bases and J lost 1; bases outside the gene matches: 5. Variable domain in full (rest from reference TRBV5-4 and TRBJ1-1): ETGVTQSPTHLIKTRGQQVTLRCSSQSGHNTVSWYQQALGQGPQFIFQYYREEENGRGNFPPRFSGLQFPNYSSELNVNALELDDSALYLCASRAQGGNTEAFFGQGTRLTVV.

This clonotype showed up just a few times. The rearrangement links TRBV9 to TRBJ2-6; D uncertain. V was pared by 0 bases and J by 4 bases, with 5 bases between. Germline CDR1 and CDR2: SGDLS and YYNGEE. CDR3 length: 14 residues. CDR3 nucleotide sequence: TGTGCCAGCAGCGTAGCTGGCGGGGCCAACGTCCTGACTTTC. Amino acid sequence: CASSVAGGANVLTF.

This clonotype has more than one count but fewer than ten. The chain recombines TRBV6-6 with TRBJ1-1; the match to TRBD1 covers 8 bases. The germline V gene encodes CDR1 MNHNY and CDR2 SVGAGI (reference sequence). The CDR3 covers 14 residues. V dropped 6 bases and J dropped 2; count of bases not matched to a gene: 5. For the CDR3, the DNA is TGTGCCAGCAGCCCGACAGGGGCCAACACTGAAGCTTTCTTT. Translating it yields CASSPTGANTEAFF.

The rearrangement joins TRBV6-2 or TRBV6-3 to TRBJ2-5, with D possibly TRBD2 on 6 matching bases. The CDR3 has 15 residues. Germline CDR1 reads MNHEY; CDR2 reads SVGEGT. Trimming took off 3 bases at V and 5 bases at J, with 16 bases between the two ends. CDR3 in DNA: TGTGCCAGCAGTTATGCGGCGGGATCGAGGGAGACCCAGTACTTC. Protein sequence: CASSYAAGSRETQYF.

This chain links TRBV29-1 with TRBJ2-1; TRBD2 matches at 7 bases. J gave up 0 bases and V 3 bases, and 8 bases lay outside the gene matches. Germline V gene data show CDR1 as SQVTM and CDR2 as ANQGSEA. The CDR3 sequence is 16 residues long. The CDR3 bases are TGCAGCGTTGATTGGGGGAGGGAGGGCTCCTACAATGAGCAGTTCTTC. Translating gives CSVDWGREGSYNEQFF.

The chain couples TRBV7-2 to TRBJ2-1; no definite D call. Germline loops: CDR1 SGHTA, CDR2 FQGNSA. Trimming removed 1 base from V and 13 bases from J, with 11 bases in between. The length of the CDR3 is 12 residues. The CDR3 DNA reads TGTGCCAGCAGCTTAGATACGGGCACCCAGTTCTTC. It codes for CASSLDTGTQFF.

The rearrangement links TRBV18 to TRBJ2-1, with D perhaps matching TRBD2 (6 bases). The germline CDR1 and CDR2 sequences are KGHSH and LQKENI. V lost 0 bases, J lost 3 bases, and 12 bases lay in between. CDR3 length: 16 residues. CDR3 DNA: TGTGCCAGCTCACCACCGATTCGCGGGGACTACAATGAGCAGTTCTTC. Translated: CASSPPIRGDYNEQFF.

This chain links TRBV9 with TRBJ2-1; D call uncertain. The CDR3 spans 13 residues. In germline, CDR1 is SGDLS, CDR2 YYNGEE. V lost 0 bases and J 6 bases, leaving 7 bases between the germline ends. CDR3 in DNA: TGTGCCAGCAGCGTAGGGTTTCCCAATGAGCAGTTCTTC. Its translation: CASSVGFPNEQFF.

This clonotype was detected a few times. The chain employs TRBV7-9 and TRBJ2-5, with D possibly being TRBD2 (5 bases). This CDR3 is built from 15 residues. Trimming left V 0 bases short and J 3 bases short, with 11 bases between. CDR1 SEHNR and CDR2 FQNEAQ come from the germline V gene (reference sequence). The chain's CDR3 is CASSLAAGTKETQYF. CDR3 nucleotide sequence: TGTGCCAGCAGCTTAGCGGCGGGTACTAAAGAGACCCAGTACTTC.